The present TCR beta chain was sequenced within a study of OX40 agonist ivuxolimab in advanced cancers. Study overall: At 0.01 to 10 mg/kg, ivuxolimab was administered intravenously to patients every 2 weeks. Anti-PD-1, anti-PD-L1 or anti-CTLA-4 therapy given earlier was allowed, and 40% had some.

V was clipped by 6 bases and J by 5 bases, with 13 bases between them. The CDR3 sequence is 14 residues long. The germline gives CDR1 SNHLY, CDR2 FYNNEI. Sequenced by immunoSEQ multiplex PCR; TCRdb stores in-frame clones only, minus some. The table shows around 100,000 clones, with more than 85% occurring only once. The sequencing here drew on CD4+ or CD8+ T cells sorted from blood, taken in a trial of the OX40 agonist ivuxolimab. This rearrangement joins TRBV2 to TRBJ2-2; TRBD2 is a possible D gene (5 bases). This clonotype originated in an adult with an advanced solid tumor such as melanoma, head and neck, liver or kidney cancer. The CDR3, as DNA: TGTGCCAGCAGAGCGGACGGACGGACCGGGGAGCTGTTTTTT. This gives the protein CASRADGRTGELFF.